Following are 14 T cell receptor beta chains from one sample sequenced in a study of T cell responses to AZD1222 COVID-19 vaccine. Clones were read by immunoSEQ multiplex PCR, and TCRdb kept only the in-frame ones, dropping some. The sample includes roughly 77,000 clones, about nine tenths of them seen just once. This specimen consisted of peripheral blood, obtained 28 days after the second AZD1222 dose. All receptors come from an adult who received the AZD1222 COVID-19 vaccine.

This chain connects TRBV5-6 to TRBJ1-4; perhaps TRBD1 as D (6 bases). From germline, CDR1 is SGHDT and CDR2 YYEEEE. The CDR3 consists of 13 residues. V dropped 0 bases and J dropped 13 bases, with 13 bases sitting between them. CDR3 coding DNA: TGTGCCAGCAGCTTGGAGGGGGGCTTAGGACTGTTTTTT. Translated: CASSLEGGLGLFF.

For the CDR3, the DNA is TGTGCCAGCTCACCACTAGGGACAGGGACCGGGGAGCTGTTTTTT. Translated, it gives CASSPLGTGTGELFF. The genes are TRBV18 and TRBJ2-2, with 9 bases lining up with TRBD1. J gave up 5 bases and V 1 base, and 2 bases lay outside the gene matches. The CDR3 loop spans 15 amino acids. The germline CDR1 and CDR2 sequences are KGHSH and LQKENI.

The rearrangement joins TRBV9 to TRBJ2-6; D not resolved. The CDR3 runs 14 residues. CDR1 and CDR2 from the germline V gene are SGDLS and YYNGEE. V was shortened by 0 bases and J by 2 bases, with 3 bases between the two germline ends. The CDR3 sequence is CASSVGAGANVLTF. In nucleotides, the CDR3 is TGTGCCAGCAGCGTAGGGGCTGGGGCCAACGTCCTGACTTTC.

This rearrangement joins TRBV7-3 to TRBJ1-2; a possible D gene is TRBD1 (5 bases). CDR1 is SGHTA and CDR2 is FQGTGA in the germline V gene. CDR3 length: 13 residues. Deletions cut 7 bases from V and 8 bases from J, with 17 bases between. The CDR3 loop reads CASTPGLGRGYTF. The CDR3 DNA sequence: TGTGCCAGCACGCCGGGACTGGGTAGGGGCTACACCTTC.

This chain joins TRBV12-5 and TRBJ2-1; 8 bases fit TRBD2. Per germline, CDR1 LGHNT and CDR2 FRNRAP. The V gene end was trimmed by 3 bases and the J gene end by 4 bases; junction bases not matched to a gene: 2. This CDR3 contains 14 residues. The CDR3: CASGFGGEYNEQFF. CDR3 nucleotide sequence: TGTGCTAGTGGTTTCGGGGGGGAATACAATGAGCAGTTCTTC.

This chain uses TRBV7-9 with TRBJ2-5; 7 bases line up with TRBD1. Germline V CDR1 and CDR2: SEHNR, FQNEAQ (reference sequence). Trimming at V came to 4 bases and at J to 3 bases, leaving 5 bases not matched to a gene. The length of the CDR3 is 14 residues. CDR3 loop: CASSSVGTEETQYF. In DNA form, the CDR3 reads TGTGCCAGCAGCTCCGTGGGGACAGAAGAGACCCAGTACTTC.

The genes are TRBV30 and TRBJ2-7; 7 positions agree with TRBD2. The CDR3 consists of 14 residues. After removal of 4 bases from V and 2 bases from J, the junction contained 8 bases not matched to a gene. CDR1 GTSNPN and CDR2 SVGIG come from the germline V gene (reference sequence). The DNA for the CDR3 is TGTGCCTGGACCCCTCCTGCGGGGGCCTACGAGCAGTACTTC. This gives the protein CAWTPPAGAYEQYF.

The chain recombines TRBV6-6 with TRBJ1-5; tentative D call: TRBD1 (5 bases). The CDR3 totals 13 residues. Germline V lookup: CDR1 MNHNY, CDR2 SVGAGI (reference sequence). V lost 5 bases to trimming and J lost 2 bases, with 7 bases between them. The CDR3 sequence: CASSRGGNQPQHF. As DNA, the CDR3 is TGTGCCAGCAGTAGGGGTGGCAATCAGCCCCAGCATTTT.

The V and J genes are TRBV7-9 and TRBJ1-5, with D unresolved. The CDR3 extends over 15 amino acids. Deletions cut 1 base from V and 4 bases from J, with 11 bases between. Germline CDR1 reads SEHNR; CDR2 reads FQNEAQ (reference sequence). The CDR3 coding sequence is TGTGCCAGCAGCTTAGAAGGGATAGGGAATCAGCCCCAGCATTTT. Residues: CASSLEGIGNQPQHF.

This clone was detected only a few times. V usage is TRBV7-9 and J usage is TRBJ2-3, with D perhaps matching TRBD1 or TRBD2 (6 bases each). The germline gives CDR1 SEHNR, CDR2 FQNEAQ (reference sequence). This CDR3 spans 16 amino acids. V was pared by 4 bases and J by 6 bases, with 20 bases between. The CDR3 here is CASSSSSGGSLDTQYF. As DNA, the CDR3 is TGTGCCAGCAGCTCATCTTCCGGGGGCAGCTTGGATACGCAGTATTTT.

The gene calls are TRBV19 and TRBJ1-1; 10 positions agree with TRBD1. The V gene end was trimmed by 1 base and the J gene end by 3 bases; junction bases not matched to a gene: 2. From germline, CDR1 is LNHDA and CDR2 SQIVND (reference sequence). The CDR3 is made up of 15 amino acids. DNA of the CDR3: TGTGCCAGTAGTATAGGACAGGGGGCGGACACTGAAGCTTTCTTT. Translation: CASSIGQGADTEAFF.

The chain employs TRBV5-6 and TRBJ2-5; a weak D match, TRBD1 (5 bases). In germline, CDR1 is SGHDT, CDR2 YYEEEE. V lost 0 bases and J lost 0, with 9 bases in between. The CDR3 contains 15 residues. CDR3 loop: CASSLVSGNQETQYF. The CDR3 region has the DNA TGTGCCAGCAGCTTGGTGTCAGGGAACCAAGAGACCCAGTACTTC.

The V and J genes are TRBV5-1 and TRBJ2-3; 9 bases are shared with TRBD2. The CDR3 has 15 amino acids. V trimming: 1 base; J trimming: 4 bases; junction bases outside the gene matches: 4. Per germline, CDR1 SGHRS and CDR2 YFSETQ. This CDR3 reads CASSLKLAGADTQYF. In DNA, the CDR3 is TGCGCCAGCAGCTTGAAACTAGCGGGCGCAGATACGCAGTATTTT.

The chain employs TRBV4-2 and TRBJ1-4; D remains ambiguous. The CDR3 covers 13 residues. The germline V gene encodes CDR1 LGHNA and CDR2 YNFKEQ. V lost 6 bases and J lost 10, with 15 bases in between. CDR3 sequence: CASSLSDPGKLFF. For the CDR3, the DNA is TGTGCCAGCAGTCTCTCGGACCCGGGAAAACTGTTTTTT.